This TCR beta chain was sequenced in a study of CD8+ T cells in alopecia areata. Study background: Treated individuals took tofacitinib by mouth, 5 to 10 mg twice daily. Findings and caveats of the study: Tofacitinib produced a significant decrease in scalp clonality and in expanded CD8+ clones among the top 100. Persistence of many expanded lesional clones was seen in scalp and blood during tofacitinib. Researchers report lesional scalp, most notably alopecia totalis/universalis, outstripped normal scalp in clonality.

Sequencing relied on a cDNA template that was reverse transcribed from extracted RNA. Produced via immunoSEQ multiplex PCR; TCRdb's table is partial and in-frame only. Seen here are 90,000 to 150,000 clones, more than 40% observed once, and the top ten hold approximately 0.46%. Losses at the gene ends were 4 bases for V and 4 bases for J; bases not matched to a gene: 13. The germline CDR1 and CDR2 sequences are SQVTM and ANQGSEA. The CDR3 has 17 amino acids. Of note for this clone: Antigen specificity is unknown.

Indicated treatment: oral pan-JAK inhibitor, 5-10 mg twice daily. The rearrangement uses TRBV29-1 and TRBJ2-6, with 7 bases identical to TRBD1. The clonotype was recovered from a human donor with alopecia areata. The sequencing here drew on CD4+ T cells sorted from blood, taken at week 4, from a patient treated with tofacitinib. CDR3 region: CSVVSPRTGAGANVLTF. In nucleotides, the CDR3 is TGCAGCGTTGTATCCCCCCGCACAGGGGCCGGGGCCAACGTCCTGACTTTC.